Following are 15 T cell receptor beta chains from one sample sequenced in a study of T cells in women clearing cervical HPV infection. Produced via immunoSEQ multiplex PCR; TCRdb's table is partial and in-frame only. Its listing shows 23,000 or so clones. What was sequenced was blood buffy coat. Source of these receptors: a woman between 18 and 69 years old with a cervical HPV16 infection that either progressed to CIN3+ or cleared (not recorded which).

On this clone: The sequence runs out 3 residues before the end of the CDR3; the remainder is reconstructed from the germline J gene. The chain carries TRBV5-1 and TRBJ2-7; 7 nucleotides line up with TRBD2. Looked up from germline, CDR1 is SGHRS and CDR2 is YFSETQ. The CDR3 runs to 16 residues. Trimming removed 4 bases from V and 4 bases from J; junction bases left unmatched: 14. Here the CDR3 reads CASSPLGGRGGYEQYF. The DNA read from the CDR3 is TGCGCCAGCAGCCCCCTAGGCGGGAGAGGTGGGTACGAG.

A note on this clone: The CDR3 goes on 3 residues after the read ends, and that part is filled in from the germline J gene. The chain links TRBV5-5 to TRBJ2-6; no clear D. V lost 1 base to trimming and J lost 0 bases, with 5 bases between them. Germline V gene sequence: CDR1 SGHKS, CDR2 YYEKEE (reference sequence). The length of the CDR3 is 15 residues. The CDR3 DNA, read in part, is TGTGCCAGCAGCTTGATAGACTCTGGGGCCAACGTC. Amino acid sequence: CASSLIDSGANV. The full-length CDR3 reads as CASSLIDSGANVLTF.

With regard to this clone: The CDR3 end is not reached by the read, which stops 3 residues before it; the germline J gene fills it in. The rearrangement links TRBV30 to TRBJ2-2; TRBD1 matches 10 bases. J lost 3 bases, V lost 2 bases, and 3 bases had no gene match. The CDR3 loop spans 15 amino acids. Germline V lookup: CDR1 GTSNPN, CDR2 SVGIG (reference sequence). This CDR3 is CAWSTGTGDTGELFF. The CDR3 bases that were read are TGTGCCTGGAGTACCGGGACAGGGGACACCGGGGAG. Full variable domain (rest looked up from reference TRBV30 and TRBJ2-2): SQTIHQWPATLVQPVGSPLSLECTVEGTSNPNLYWYRQAAGRGLQLLFYSVGIGQISSEVPQNLSASRPQDRQFILSSKKLLLSDSGFYLCAWSTGTGDTGELFFGEGSRLTVL.

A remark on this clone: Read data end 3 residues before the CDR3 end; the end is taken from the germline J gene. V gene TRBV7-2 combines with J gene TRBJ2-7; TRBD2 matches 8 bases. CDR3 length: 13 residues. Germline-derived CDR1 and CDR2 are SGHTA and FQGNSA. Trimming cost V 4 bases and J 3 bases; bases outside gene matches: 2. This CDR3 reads CASSWGLVYEQYF. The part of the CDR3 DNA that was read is TGTGCCAGCAGCTGGGGACTAGTCTACGAG.

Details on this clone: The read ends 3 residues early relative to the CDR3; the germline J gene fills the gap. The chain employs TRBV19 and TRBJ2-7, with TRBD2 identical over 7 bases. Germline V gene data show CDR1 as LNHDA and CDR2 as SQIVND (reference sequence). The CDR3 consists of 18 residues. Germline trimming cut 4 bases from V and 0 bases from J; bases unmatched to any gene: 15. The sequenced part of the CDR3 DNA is TGTGCCAGTAGTAATTATTGGGGTGGCGGGAGAAGCTCCTACGAG. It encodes CASSNYWGGGRSSYE. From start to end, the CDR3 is CASSNYWGGGRSSYEQYF.

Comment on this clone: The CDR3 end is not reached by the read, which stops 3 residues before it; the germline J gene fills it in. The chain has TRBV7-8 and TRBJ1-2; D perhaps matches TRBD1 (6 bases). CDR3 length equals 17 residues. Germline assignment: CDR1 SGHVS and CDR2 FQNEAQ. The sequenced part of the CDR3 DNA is TGTGCCAGCAGCTCAGAAAGACTAGCGGGGGGCACAGATACC. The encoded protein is CASSSERLAGGTDT. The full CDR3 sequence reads CASSSERLAGGTDTYTF.

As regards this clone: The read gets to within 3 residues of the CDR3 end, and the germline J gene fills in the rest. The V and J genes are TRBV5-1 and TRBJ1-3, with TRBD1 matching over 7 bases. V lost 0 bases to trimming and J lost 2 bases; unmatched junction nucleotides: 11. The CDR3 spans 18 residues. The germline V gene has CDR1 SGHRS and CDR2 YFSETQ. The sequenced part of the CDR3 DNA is TGCGCCAGCAGCTTGGGGGGAACCACCGGGACAGCTGGAAACACC. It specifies CASSLGGTTGTAGNT. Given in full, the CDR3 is CASSLGGTTGTAGNTIYF. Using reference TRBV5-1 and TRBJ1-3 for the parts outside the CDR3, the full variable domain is KAGVTQTPRYLIKTRGQQVTLSCSPISGHRSVSWYQQTPGQGLQFLFEYFSETQRNKGNFPGRFSGRQFSNSRSEMNVSTLELGDSALYLCASSLGGTTGTAGNTIYFGEGSWLTVV.

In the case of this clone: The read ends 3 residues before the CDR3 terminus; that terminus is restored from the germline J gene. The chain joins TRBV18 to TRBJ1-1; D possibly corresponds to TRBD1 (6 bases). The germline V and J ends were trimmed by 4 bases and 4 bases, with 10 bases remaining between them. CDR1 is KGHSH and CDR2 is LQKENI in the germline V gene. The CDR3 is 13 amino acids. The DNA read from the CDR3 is TGTGCCAGCTCACAGGCAGGGGCCACTGAA. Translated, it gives CASSQAGATE. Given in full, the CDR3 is CASSQAGATEAFF.

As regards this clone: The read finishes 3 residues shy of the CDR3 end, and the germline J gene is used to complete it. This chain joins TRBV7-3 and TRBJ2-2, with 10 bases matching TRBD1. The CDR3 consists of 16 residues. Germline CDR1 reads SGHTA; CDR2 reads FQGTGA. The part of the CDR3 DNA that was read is TGTGCCAGCAGCGAACCATGGGGGACAGGGGTCGAAAAG. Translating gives CASSEPWGTGVEK. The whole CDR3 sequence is CASSEPWGTGVEKLFF. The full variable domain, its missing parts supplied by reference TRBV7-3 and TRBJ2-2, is GAGVSQTPSNKVTEKGKYVELRCDPISGHTALYWYRQSLGQGPEFLIYFQGTGAADDSGLPNDRFFAVRPEGSVSTLKIQRTERGDSAVYLCASSEPWGTGVEKLFFGEGSRLTVL.

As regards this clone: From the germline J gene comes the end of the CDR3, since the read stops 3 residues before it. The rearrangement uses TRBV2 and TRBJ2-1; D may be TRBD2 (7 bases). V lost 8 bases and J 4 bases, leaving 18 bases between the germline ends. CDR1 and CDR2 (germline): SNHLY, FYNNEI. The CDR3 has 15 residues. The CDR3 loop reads CASYIGGGAYNEQFF. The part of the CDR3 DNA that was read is TGTGCCAGCTATATTGGTGGGGGGGCTTACAATGAG.

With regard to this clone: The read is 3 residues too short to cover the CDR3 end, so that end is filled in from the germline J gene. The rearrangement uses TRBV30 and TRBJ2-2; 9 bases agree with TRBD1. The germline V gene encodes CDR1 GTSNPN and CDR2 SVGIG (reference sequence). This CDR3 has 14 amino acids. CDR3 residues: CAWRRQGDNSPLFF. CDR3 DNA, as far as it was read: TGTGCCTGGAGACGACAGGGGGATAATTCACCG.

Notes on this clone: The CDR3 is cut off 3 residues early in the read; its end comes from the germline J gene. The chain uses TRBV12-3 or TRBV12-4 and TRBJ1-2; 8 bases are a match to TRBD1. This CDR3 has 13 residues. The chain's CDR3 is CASSLMSGGGYTF. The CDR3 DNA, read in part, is TGTGCCAGCAGTTTGATGTCAGGGGGCGGC.

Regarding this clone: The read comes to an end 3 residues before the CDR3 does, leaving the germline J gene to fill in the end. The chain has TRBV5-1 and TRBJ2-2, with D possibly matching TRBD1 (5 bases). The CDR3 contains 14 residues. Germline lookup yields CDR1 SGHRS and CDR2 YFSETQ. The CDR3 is CASSLQGTNEKLFF. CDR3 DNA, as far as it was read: TGCGCCAGCAGCCTTCAGGGAACTAATGAAAAG.

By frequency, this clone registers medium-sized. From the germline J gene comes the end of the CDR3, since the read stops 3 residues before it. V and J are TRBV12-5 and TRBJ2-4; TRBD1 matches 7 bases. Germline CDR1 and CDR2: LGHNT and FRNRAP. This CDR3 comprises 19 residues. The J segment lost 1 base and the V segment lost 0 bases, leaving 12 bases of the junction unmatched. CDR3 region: CASGLVDFSGTAAKNIQYF. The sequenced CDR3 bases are TGTGCTAGTGGTTTGGTAGATTTCTCCGGGACAGCTGCCAAAAACATT.

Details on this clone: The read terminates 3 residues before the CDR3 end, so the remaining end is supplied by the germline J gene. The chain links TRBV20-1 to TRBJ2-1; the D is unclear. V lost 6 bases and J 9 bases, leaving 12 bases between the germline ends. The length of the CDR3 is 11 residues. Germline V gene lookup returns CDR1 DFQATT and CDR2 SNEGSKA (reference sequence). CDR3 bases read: TGCAGTGCCTCAACAGTTGGTGAG. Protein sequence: CSASTVGE. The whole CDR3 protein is CSASTVGEQFF.